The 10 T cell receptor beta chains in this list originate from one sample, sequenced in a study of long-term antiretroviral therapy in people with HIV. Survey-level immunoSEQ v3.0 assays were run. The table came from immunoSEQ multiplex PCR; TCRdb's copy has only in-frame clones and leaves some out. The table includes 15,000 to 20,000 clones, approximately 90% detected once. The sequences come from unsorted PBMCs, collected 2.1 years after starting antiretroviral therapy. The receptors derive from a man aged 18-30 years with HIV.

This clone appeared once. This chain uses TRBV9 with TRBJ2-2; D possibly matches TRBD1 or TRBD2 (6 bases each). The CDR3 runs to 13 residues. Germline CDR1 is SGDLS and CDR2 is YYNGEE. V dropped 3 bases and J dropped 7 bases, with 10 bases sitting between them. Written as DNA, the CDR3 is TGTGCCAGCAGCGCGGGGGCGGGCGGGGAGCTGTTTTTT. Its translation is CASSAGAGGELFF.

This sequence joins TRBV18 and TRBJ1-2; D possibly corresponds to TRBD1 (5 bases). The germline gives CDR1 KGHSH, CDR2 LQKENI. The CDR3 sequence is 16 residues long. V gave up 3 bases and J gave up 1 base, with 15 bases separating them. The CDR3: CASSPSPQGYNYGYTF. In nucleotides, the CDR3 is TGTGCCAGCTCACCCTCCCCCCAGGGATATAACTATGGCTACACCTTC.

In nucleotides, the CDR3 is TGTGCCAGCAGGACCCCCGGGACTGAAGCTTTCTTT. Residues: CASRTPGTEAFF. This sequence joins TRBV6-1 and TRBJ1-1, with unresolved D. There are 12 residues in the CDR3. CDR1 is MNHNS, CDR2 SASEGT, per germline. The germline V and J ends were trimmed by 6 bases and 5 bases, with 10 bases remaining between them.

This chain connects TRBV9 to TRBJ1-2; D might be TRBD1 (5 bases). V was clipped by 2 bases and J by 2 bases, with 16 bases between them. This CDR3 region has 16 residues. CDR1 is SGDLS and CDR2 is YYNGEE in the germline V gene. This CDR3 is CASSVGPGYSNYGYTF. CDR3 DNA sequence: TGTGCCAGCAGCGTGGGGCCAGGGTATAGCAACTATGGCTACACCTTC. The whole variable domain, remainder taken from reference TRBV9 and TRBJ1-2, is DSGVTQTPKHLITATGQRVTLRCSPRSGDLSVYWYQQSLDQGLQFLIQYYNGEERAKGNILERFSAQQFPDLHSELNLSSLELGDSALYFCASSVGPGYSNYGYTFGSGTRLTVV.

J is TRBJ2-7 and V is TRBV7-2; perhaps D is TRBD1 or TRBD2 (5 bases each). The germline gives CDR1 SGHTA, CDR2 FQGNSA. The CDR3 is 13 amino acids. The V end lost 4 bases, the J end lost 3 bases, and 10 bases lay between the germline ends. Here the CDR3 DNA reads TGTGCCAGCAGCTCTGGGACGGTCTACGAGCAGTACTTC. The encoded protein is CASSSGTVYEQYF.

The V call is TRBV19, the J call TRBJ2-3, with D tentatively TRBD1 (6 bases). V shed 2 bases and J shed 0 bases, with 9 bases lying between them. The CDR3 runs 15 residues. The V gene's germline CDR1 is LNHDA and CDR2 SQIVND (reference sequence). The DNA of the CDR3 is TGTGCCAGTAGTATAAACAGGGAGAGCACAGATACGCAGTATTTT. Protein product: CASSINRESTDTQYF. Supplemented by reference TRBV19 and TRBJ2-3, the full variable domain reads DGGITQSPKYLFRKEGQNVTLSCEQNLNHDAMYWYRQDPGQGLRLIYYSQIVNDFQKGDIAEGYSVSREKKESFPLTVTSAQKNPTAFYLCASSINRESTDTQYFGPGTRLTVL.

This CDR3 is CASSERSSTDTQYF. In DNA, the CDR3 is TGTGCCAGCAGTGAGCGTTCTAGCACAGATACGCAGTATTTT. The V call is TRBV5-4, the J call TRBJ2-3; D not certain. The CDR3 runs 14 residues. The V end was cut by 5 bases, the J end by 0 bases, with 10 bases between. Germline V CDR1 and CDR2: SGHNT, YYREEE (reference sequence).

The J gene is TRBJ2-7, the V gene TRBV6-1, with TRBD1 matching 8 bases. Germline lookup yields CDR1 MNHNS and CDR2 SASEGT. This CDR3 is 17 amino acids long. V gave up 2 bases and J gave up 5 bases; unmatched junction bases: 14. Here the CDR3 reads CASSEWSGIPGGDEQYF. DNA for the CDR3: TGTGCCAGCAGTGAATGGTCTGGGATCCCAGGGGGCGACGAGCAGTACTTC.

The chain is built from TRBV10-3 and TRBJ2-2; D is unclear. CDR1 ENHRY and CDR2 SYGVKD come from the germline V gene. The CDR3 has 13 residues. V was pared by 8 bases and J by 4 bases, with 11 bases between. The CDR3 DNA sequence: TGTGCCATCCATGCCGCGAGCACCGGGGAGCTGTTTTTT. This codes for CAIHAASTGELFF.

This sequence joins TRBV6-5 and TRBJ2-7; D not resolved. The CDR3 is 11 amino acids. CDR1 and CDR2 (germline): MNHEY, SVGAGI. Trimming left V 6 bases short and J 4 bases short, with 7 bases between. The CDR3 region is CASSDPYEQYF. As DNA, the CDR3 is TGTGCCAGCAGCGACCCATACGAGCAGTACTTC.